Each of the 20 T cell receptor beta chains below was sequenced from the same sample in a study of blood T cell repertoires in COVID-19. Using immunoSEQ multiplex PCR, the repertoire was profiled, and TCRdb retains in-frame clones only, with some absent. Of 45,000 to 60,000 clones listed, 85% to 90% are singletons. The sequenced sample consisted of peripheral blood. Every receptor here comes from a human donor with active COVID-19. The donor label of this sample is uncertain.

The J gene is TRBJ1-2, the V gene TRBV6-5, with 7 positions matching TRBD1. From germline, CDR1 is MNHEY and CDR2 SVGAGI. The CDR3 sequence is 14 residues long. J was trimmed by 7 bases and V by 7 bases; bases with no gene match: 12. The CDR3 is CASKEPDRAVGYTF. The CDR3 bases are TGTGCCAGCAAGGAACCAGACAGGGCGGTTGGCTACACCTTC.

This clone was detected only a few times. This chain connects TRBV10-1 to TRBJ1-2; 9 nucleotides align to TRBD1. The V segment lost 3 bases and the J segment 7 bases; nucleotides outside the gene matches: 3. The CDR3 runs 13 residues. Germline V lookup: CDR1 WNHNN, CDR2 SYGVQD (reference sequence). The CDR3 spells CASSDTTGGGYTF. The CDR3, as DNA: TGCGCCAGCAGTGATACGACAGGGGGTGGCTACACCTTC.

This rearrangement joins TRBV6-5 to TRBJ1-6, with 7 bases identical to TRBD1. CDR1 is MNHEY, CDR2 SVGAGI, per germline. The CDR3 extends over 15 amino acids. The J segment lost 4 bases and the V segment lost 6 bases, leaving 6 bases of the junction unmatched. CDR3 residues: CASRPGTAYNSPLHF. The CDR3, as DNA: TGTGCCAGCAGACCTGGGACAGCTTATAATTCACCCCTCCACTTT.

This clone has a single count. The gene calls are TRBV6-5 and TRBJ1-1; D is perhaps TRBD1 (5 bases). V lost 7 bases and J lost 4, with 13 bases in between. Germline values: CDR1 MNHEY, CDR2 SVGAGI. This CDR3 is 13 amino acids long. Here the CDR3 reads CASITGGSTEAFF. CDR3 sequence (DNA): TGTGCCAGCATCACGGGGGGGAGCACTGAAGCTTTCTTT.

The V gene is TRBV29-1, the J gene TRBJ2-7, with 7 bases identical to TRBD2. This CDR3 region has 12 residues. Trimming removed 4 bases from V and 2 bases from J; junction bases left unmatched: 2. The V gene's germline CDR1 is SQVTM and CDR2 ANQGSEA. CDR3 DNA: TGCAGCGTTGTGCTAGCGGCCTACGAGCAGTACTTC. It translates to CSVVLAAYEQYF.

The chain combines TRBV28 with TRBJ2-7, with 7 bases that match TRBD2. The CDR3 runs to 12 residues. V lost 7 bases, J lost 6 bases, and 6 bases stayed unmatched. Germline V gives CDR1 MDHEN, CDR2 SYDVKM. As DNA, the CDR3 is TGTGCCAGCACCTCGTGGGGGGGCGAGCAGTACTTC. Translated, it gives CASTSWGGEQYF. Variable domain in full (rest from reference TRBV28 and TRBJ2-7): DVKVTQSSRYLVKRTGEKVFLECVQDMDHENMFWYRQDPGLGLRLIYFSYDVKMKEKGDIPEGYSVSREKKERFSLILESASTNQTSMYLCASTSWGGEQYFGPGTRLTVT.

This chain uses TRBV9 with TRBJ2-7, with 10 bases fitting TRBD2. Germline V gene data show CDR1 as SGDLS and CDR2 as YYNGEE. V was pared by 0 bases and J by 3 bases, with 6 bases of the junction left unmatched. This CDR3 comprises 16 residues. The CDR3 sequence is CASSVALAGAGYEQYF. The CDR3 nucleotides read TGTGCCAGCAGCGTAGCCCTAGCGGGGGCCGGCTACGAGCAGTACTTC.

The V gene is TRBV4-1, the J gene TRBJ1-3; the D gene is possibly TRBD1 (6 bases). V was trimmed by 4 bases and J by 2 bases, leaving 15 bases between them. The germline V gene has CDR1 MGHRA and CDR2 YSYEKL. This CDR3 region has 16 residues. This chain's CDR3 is CASSLFGGATGNTIYF. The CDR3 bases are TGCGCCAGCAGCCTATTTGGGGGGGCTACTGGAAACACCATATATTTT.

DNA for the CDR3: TGCGCCAGCAGCGGAGGTCTTGGACAGCCAACTAATGAAAAACTGTTTTTT. Translated, it gives CASSGGLGQPTNEKLFF. The chain carries TRBV5-1 and TRBJ1-4; D perhaps matches TRBD1 (6 bases). The CDR3 sequence is 17 residues long. Germline V gene sequence: CDR1 SGHRS, CDR2 YFSETQ. V was trimmed by 4 bases and J by 0 bases, leaving 16 bases between them.

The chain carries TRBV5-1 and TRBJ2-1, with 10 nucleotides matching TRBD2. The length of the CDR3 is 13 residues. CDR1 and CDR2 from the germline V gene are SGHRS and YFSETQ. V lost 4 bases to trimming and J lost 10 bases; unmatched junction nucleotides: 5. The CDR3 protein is CASSDGLAEEQFF. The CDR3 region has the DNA TGCGCCAGCAGCGACGGACTAGCGGAAGAGCAGTTCTTC.

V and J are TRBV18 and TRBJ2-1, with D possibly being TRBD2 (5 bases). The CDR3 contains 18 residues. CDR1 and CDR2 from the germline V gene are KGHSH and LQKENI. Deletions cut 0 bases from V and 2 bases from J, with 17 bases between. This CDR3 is CASSPPETKVGPYNEQFF. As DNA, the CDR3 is TGTGCCAGCTCACCACCGGAGACTAAAGTTGGTCCCTACAATGAGCAGTTCTTC.

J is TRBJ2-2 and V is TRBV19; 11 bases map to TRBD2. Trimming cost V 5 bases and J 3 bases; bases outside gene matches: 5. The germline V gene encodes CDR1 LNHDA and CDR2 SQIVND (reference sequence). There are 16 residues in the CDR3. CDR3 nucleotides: TGTGCCAGTAGTGTAGCGGGAGGGTGGGACACCGGGGAGCTGTTTTTT. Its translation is CASSVAGGWDTGELFF.

The CDR3 region is CASSLVRFAYEQYF. The DNA of the CDR3 is TGTGCCAGCAGCTTGGTTCGGTTTGCCTACGAGCAGTACTTC. The chain joins TRBV5-5 to TRBJ2-7; D gene ambiguous. From germline, CDR1 is SGHKS and CDR2 YYEKEE (reference sequence). Trimming removed 0 bases from V and 2 bases from J, with 9 bases in between. The CDR3 contains 14 residues.

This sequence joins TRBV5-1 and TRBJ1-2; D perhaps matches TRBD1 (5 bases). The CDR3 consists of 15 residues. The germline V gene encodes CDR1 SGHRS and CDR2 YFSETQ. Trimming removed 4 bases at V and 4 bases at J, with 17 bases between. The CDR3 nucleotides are TGCGCCAGCAGCCTTCGGACATCGGGCGCCTATGGCTACACCTTC. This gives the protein CASSLRTSGAYGYTF.

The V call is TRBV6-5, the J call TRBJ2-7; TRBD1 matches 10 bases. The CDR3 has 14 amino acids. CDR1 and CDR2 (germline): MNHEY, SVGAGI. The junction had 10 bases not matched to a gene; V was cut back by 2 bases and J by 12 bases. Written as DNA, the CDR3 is TGTGCCAGCAGTTACCGGGACAGGGGATCTGAGGGGTACTTC. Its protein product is CASSYRDRGSEGYF.

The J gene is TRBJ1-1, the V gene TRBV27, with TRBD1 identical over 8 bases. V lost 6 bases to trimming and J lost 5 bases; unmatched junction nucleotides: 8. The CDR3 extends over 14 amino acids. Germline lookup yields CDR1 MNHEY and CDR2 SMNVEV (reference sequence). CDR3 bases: TGTGCCAGCAGAACACCGGGACAGGTAACTGAAGCTTTCTTT. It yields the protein CASRTPGQVTEAFF.

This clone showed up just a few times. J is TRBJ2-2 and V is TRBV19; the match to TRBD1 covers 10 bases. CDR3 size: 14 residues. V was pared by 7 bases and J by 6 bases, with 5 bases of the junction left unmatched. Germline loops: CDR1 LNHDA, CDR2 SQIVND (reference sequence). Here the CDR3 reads CASKGGQGPGELFF. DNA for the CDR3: TGTGCCAGTAAGGGGGGACAGGGGCCCGGGGAGCTGTTTTTT.

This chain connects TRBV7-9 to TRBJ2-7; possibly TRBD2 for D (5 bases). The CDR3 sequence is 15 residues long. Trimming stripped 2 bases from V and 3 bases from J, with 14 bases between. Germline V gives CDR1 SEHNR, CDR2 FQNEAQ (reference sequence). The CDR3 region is CASSLLAGAVYEQYF. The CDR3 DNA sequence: TGTGCCAGCAGCTTACTCGCGGGCGCTGTCTACGAGCAGTACTTC.

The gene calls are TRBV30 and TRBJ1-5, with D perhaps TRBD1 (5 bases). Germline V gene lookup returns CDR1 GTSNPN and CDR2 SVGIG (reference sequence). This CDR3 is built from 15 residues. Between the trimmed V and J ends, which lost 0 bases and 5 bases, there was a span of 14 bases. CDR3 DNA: TGTGCCTGGAGTGTAGGAGGCGGGGGACATCAGCCCCAGCATTTT. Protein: CAWSVGGGGHQPQHF.

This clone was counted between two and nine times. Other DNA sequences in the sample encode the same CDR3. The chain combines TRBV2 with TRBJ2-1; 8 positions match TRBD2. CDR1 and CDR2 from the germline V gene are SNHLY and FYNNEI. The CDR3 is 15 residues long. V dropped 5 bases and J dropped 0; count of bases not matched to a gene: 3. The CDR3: CASSRSGSSYNEQFF. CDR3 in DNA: TGTGCCAGCAGTCGGAGCGGGAGCTCCTACAATGAGCAGTTCTTC. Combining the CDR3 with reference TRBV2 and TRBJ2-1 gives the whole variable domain EPEVTQTPSHQVTQMGQEVILRCVPISNHLYFYWYRQILGQKVEFLVSFYNNEISEKSEIFDDQFSVERPDGSNFTLKIRSTKLEDSAMYFCASSRSGSSYNEQFFGPGTRLTVL.